This is a list of T cell receptor beta chains from one sample in a study of shared clonotypes between healthy human individuals. TCRdb's copy holds only in-frame clones and misses some; the assay was immunoSEQ multiplex PCR. The sample consists of roughly 2.1 million clones, just over 90% of them appearing once. What was sequenced was naive CD8+ T cells from PBMCs. These receptors all come from a man in his late teens or twenties in good health. Some clones in this sample may be carry-over from other donors' samples. CDR3s include the opening cysteine and the closing phenylalanine or tryptophan. A D gene is named only where the DNA matches it firmly. Clone sizes are given selectively: once, few, many, or a class where the clone is expanded.

d_gene: -
j_gene: TRBJ2-3
abundance: -
v_gene: TRBV7-9
CDR3nt: TGTGCCAGCAGTGTCCTGAAGGGTGAGGTCGATTACACGCAGTATTTT
CDR3aa: CASSVLKGEVDYTQYF

d_gene: TRBD2
j_gene: TRBJ2-1
abundance: -
v_gene: TRBV9
CDR3nt: TGTGCCAGCAGCGTAGTGGCTAGCGGGGATGAGCAGTTCTTC
CDR3aa: CASSVVASGDEQFF

d_gene: TRBD2
j_gene: TRBJ2-7
abundance: -
v_gene: TRBV29-1
CDR3nt: TGCAGCGTTCTGGCGGGAGTTGGCGAGCAGTACTTC
CDR3aa: CSVLAGVGEQYF

d_gene: TRBD1
j_gene: TRBJ2-2
abundance: -
v_gene: TRBV9
CDR3nt: TGTGCCAGCAGCCCAGACAGGGGCTCAGGGGAGCTGTTTTTT
CDR3aa: CASSPDRGSGELFF

d_gene: -
j_gene: TRBJ1-4
abundance: -
v_gene: TRBV21-1
CDR3nt: TGTGCCAGCAGCAAACCGAGGGTAGGCAGGGCCCTAGGGGGACTGTTTTTT
CDR3aa: CASSKPRVGRALGGLFF

d_gene: TRBD1
j_gene: TRBJ2-1
abundance: -
v_gene: TRBV29-1
CDR3nt: TGCAGCGTTGAAAGGGACAGTTCTAACAATGAGCAGTTCTTC
CDR3aa: CSVERDSSNNEQFF

d_gene: -
j_gene: TRBJ1-2
abundance: -
v_gene: TRBV27
CDR3nt: TGTGCCAGCAGATCTTACACTCAGGGAGATGGCTACACCTTC
CDR3aa: CASRSYTQGDGYTF

d_gene: -
j_gene: TRBJ2-3
abundance: -
v_gene: TRBV9
CDR3nt: TGTGCCAGCAGCCCCGTTATTGGGCAGATAGATACGCAGTATTTT
CDR3aa: CASSPVIGQIDTQYF

d_gene: -
j_gene: TRBJ2-2
abundance: -
v_gene: TRBV6-5
CDR3nt: TGTGCCAGCAGCTCCAGCAGACCAAACACCGGGGAGCTGTTTTTT
CDR3aa: CASSSSRPNTGELFF

d_gene: -
j_gene: TRBJ1-5
abundance: -
v_gene: TRBV2
CDR3nt: TGTGCCAGCAGTGGAGAGTATAGCAATCAGCCCCAGCATTTT
CDR3aa: CASSGEYSNQPQHF

d_gene: -
j_gene: TRBJ2-7
abundance: -
v_gene: TRBV27
CDR3nt: TGTGCCAGCAGCCTGGCAGGGTTCTCCTACGAGCAGTACTTC
CDR3aa: CASSLAGFSYEQYF

d_gene: -
j_gene: TRBJ2-6
abundance: -
v_gene: TRBV11-2
CDR3nt: TGTGCCAGCAGCGTGCGGCAGGGGCCACTCTCTGGGGCCAACGTCCTGACTTTC
CDR3aa: CASSVRQGPLSGANVLTF

d_gene: TRBD2
j_gene: TRBJ2-1
abundance: -
v_gene: TRBV28
CDR3nt: TGTGCCACCTCGACTAGCCGAGGGTACAATGAGCAGTTCTTC
CDR3aa: CATSTSRGYNEQFF

d_gene: -
j_gene: TRBJ1-1
abundance: once
v_gene: TRBV6-5
CDR3nt: TGTGCCAGCTTCCCCAACTCCGCGAACACTGAAGCTTTCTTT
CDR3aa: CASFPNSANTEAFF

d_gene: -
j_gene: TRBJ2-7
abundance: few
v_gene: TRBV9
CDR3nt: TGTGCCAGCAGCGCCCCTAATAACGAGCAGTACTTC
CDR3aa: CASSAPNNEQYF

d_gene: -
j_gene: TRBJ1-2
abundance: -
v_gene: TRBV15
CDR3nt: TGTGCCACCAGCAGAGACCGGGGGGGTAGTGACTATGGCTACACCTTC
CDR3aa: CATSRDRGGSDYGYTF

d_gene: -
j_gene: TRBJ1-4
abundance: -
v_gene: TRBV11-2
CDR3nt: TGTGCCAGCAGCTTAATTGACACAGGGATAGATAATGAAAAACTGTTTTTT
CDR3aa: CASSLIDTGIDNEKLFF

d_gene: -
j_gene: TRBJ1-4
abundance: -
v_gene: TRBV9
CDR3nt: TGTGCCAGCAGCGTAGGGTCGGCCGGTCCTACAAATGAAAAACTGTTTTTT
CDR3aa: CASSVGSAGPTNEKLFF

d_gene: TRBD1
j_gene: TRBJ1-1
abundance: few
v_gene: TRBV5-5
CDR3nt: TGTGCCAGCAGCTTGGCCCCTGAGACAGGGGGCGACACTGAAGCTTTCTTT
CDR3aa: CASSLAPETGGDTEAFF

d_gene: TRBD2
j_gene: TRBJ2-1
abundance: -
v_gene: TRBV7-8
CDR3nt: TGTGCCAGCAGCTTCTGGCTAGCGGGAGTTCGTAATGAGCAGTTCTTC
CDR3aa: CASSFWLAGVRNEQFF

d_gene: -
j_gene: TRBJ1-1
abundance: -
v_gene: TRBV27
CDR3nt: TGTGCCAGCCTTGCTGGGTCCGATGTCACTGAAGCTTTCTTT
CDR3aa: CASLAGSDVTEAFF

d_gene: -
j_gene: TRBJ1-5
abundance: -
v_gene: TRBV18
CDR3nt: TGTGCCAGCACCGCGAGCCAGAGGGGCAATCAGCCCCAGCATTTT
CDR3aa: CASTASQRGNQPQHF

d_gene: -
j_gene: TRBJ1-3
abundance: -
v_gene: TRBV10-3
CDR3nt: TGTGCCATCAGTGAGGGAAGTGGAAACACCATATATTTT
CDR3aa: CAISEGSGNTIYF

d_gene: TRBD1
j_gene: TRBJ1-4
abundance: -
v_gene: TRBV27
CDR3nt: TGTGCCAGCAGTTTACTAAAAACCGGGACAGGTGGTGAAAAACTGTTTTTT
CDR3aa: CASSLLKTGTGGEKLFF

d_gene: -
j_gene: TRBJ2-1
abundance: -
v_gene: TRBV4-2
CDR3nt: TGTGCCAGCAGCCCAATCCGGGACTCCTACAATGAGCAGTTCTTC
CDR3aa: CASSPIRDSYNEQFF

d_gene: TRBD1
j_gene: TRBJ2-1
abundance: -
v_gene: TRBV5-1
CDR3nt: TGCGCCAGCAGCTTGTGGGGGACAGGGTTCGATGAGCAGTTCTTC
CDR3aa: CASSLWGTGFDEQFF

d_gene: TRBD2
j_gene: TRBJ2-7
abundance: once
v_gene: TRBV27
CDR3nt: TGTGCCAGCAGTACCCGGGAGCCGCGGGGGGCCGAGCAGTACTTC
CDR3aa: CASSTREPRGAEQYF

d_gene: TRBD1
j_gene: TRBJ1-3
abundance: -
v_gene: TRBV28
CDR3nt: TGTGCCAGCAGTTGGACAGGGCCGGAAGGAAACACCATATATTTT
CDR3aa: CASSWTGPEGNTIYF

d_gene: -
j_gene: TRBJ1-4
abundance: -
v_gene: TRBV6-6
CDR3nt: TGTGCCAGCAGAAACCCCGGGGCAACTAATGAAAAACTGTTTTTT
CDR3aa: CASRNPGATNEKLFF

d_gene: -
j_gene: TRBJ1-2
abundance: -
v_gene: TRBV30
CDR3nt: TGTGCCTGGAGTGTTCCCGGGGAGGGAGTCTATGGCTACACCTTC
CDR3aa: CAWSVPGEGVYGYTF

d_gene: -
j_gene: TRBJ1-5
abundance: -
v_gene: TRBV28
CDR3nt: TGTGCCAGCAGTACCAGGACCGACGGTGGGCAGCCCCAGCATTTT
CDR3aa: CASSTRTDGGQPQHF

d_gene: -
j_gene: TRBJ1-1
abundance: -
v_gene: TRBV9
CDR3nt: TGTGCCAGCAGCCCCGGAACAGGCGGGGCTGAAGCTTTCTTT
CDR3aa: CASSPGTGGAEAFF

d_gene: -
j_gene: TRBJ2-1
abundance: -
v_gene: TRBV18
CDR3nt: TGTGCCAGCTCACCATCGAGAGTCGCCGATGAGCAGTTCTTC
CDR3aa: CASSPSRVADEQFF

d_gene: TRBD2
j_gene: TRBJ2-7
abundance: -
v_gene: TRBV9
CDR3nt: TGTGCCAGCAGCGTAGAAGCGGGGATCTCCTACGAGCAGTACTTC
CDR3aa: CASSVEAGISYEQYF

d_gene: TRBD2
j_gene: TRBJ2-2
abundance: -
v_gene: TRBV7-6
CDR3nt: TGTGCCAGCAGCTTAGCGGGAGGGTCGACCGGGGAGCTGTTTTTT
CDR3aa: CASSLAGGSTGELFF

d_gene: TRBD1
j_gene: TRBJ1-4
abundance: -
v_gene: TRBV5-1
CDR3nt: TGCGCCAGCAGCTTGGGGGACAGCTTCAGTAATGAAAAACTGTTTTTT
CDR3aa: CASSLGDSFSNEKLFF

d_gene: TRBD2
j_gene: TRBJ2-1
abundance: -
v_gene: TRBV15
CDR3nt: TGTGCCACCAGCCCGCGGGAGGACGATGAGCAGTTCTTC
CDR3aa: CATSPREDDEQFF

d_gene: -
j_gene: TRBJ2-1
abundance: -
v_gene: TRBV7-6
CDR3nt: TGTGCCAGCAGCTTGAATAGCGGCGTCTATGAGCAGTTCTTC
CDR3aa: CASSLNSGVYEQFF

d_gene: -
j_gene: TRBJ2-7
abundance: -
v_gene: TRBV5-1
CDR3nt: TGCGCCAGCAGCTTTGGACAGACCTACGAGCAGTACTTC
CDR3aa: CASSFGQTYEQYF

d_gene: TRBD2
j_gene: TRBJ2-7
abundance: -
v_gene: TRBV6-4
CDR3nt: TGTGCCAGCAGTGACCTAGCGGGAGGGATTCACGAGCAGTACTTC
CDR3aa: CASSDLAGGIHEQYF

d_gene: TRBD2
j_gene: TRBJ2-1
abundance: -
v_gene: TRBV7-9
CDR3nt: TGTGCCAGCAGCTTAGGATGGGCTAGCGGGAAGGTTGAGCAGTTCTTC
CDR3aa: CASSLGWASGKVEQFF

d_gene: -
j_gene: TRBJ2-5
abundance: -
v_gene: TRBV9
CDR3nt: TGTGCCAGCAGCGCCCCGGGGCTTACTCAAGAGACCCAGTACTTC
CDR3aa: CASSAPGLTQETQYF

d_gene: -
j_gene: TRBJ2-7
abundance: -
v_gene: TRBV7-2
CDR3nt: TGTGCCAGCAGCCCCCGGTCTTTGTCCTACGAGCAGTACTTC
CDR3aa: CASSPRSLSYEQYF

d_gene: -
j_gene: TRBJ1-4
abundance: -
v_gene: TRBV4-2
CDR3nt: TGTGCCAGCAGCCATCCGGTAGCAACTAATGAAAAACTGTTTTTT
CDR3aa: CASSHPVATNEKLFF

d_gene: TRBD1
j_gene: TRBJ2-7
abundance: -
v_gene: TRBV11-2
CDR3nt: TGTGCCAGCAGCTTAAACCCGGGACAGGGTTTCTACGAGCAGTACTTC
CDR3aa: CASSLNPGQGFYEQYF